This TCR beta chain came from a study of T-cell memory formation after mild COVID-19. Study-wide background: TCR clusters largely stayed donor specific.

A few counts support this clonotype. After 5'RACE with constant-segment primers, TCR alpha and TCR beta cDNA libraries carrying sample barcodes and UMIs were obtained. TCRdb redid the calling of the 5' RACE reads with MiXCR, one entry per CDR3 protein. In the table there are about 340,000 distinct CDR3 sequences, about a sixth of which are singletons. The CDR3 runs to 16 residues. CDR1 is SEHNR, CDR2 FQNEAQ, per germline (reference sequence). J was trimmed by 8 bases and V by 4 bases; bases with no gene match: 14. This receptor was taken from a young man who had mild COVID-19 (a few samples of this study predate the infection). Cell type and time point are not known. The chain links TRBV7-9 to TRBJ1-3; 7 nucleotides match TRBD1. What was sequenced was PBMCs or a T cell subset sorted from them (not recorded which). In nucleotides, the CDR3 is TGTGCCAGCAGCTCAGCCAGGGGGAAGGGACTGGACACCATATATTTT. The encoded protein is CASSSARGKGLDTIYF.